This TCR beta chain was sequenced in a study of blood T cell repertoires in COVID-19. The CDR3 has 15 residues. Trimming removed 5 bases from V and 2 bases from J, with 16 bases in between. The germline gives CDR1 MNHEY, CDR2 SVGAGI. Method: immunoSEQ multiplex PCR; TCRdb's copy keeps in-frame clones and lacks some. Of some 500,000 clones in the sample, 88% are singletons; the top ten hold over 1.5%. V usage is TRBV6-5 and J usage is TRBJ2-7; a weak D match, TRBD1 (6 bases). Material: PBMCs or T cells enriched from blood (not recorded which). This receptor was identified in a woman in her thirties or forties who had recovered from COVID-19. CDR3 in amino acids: CASSIRTVPTYEQYF. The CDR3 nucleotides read TGTGCCAGCAGTATCAGGACAGTACCAACCTACGAGCAGTACTTC.